The 11 T cell receptor beta chains given below trace back to one sample, sequenced in a study of T cells after yellow fever vaccination. Via MiXCR, TCRdb re-called the 5' RACE reads, giving one row per CDR3 protein. Here the sample spans 300,000 to 400,000 distinct CDR3 sequences, 8% to 10% being singletons. The sample was PBMCs, taken on the day of the first yellow fever vaccination. The receptors were gathered from a man aged 18 to 35 who received the YFV17D yellow fever vaccine.

Many counts were recorded for this clonotype. The chain couples TRBV27 to TRBJ1-1; no definite D call. This CDR3 has 12 amino acids. CDR1 MNHEY and CDR2 SMNVEV come from the germline V gene (reference sequence). V was cut by 4 bases and J by 5 bases, with 8 bases left in between. CDR3 amino acids: CASSSPQTEAFF. The DNA for the CDR3 is TGTGCCAGCAGTTCCCCCCAGACTGAAGCTTTCTTT.

The V call is TRBV3-1, the J call TRBJ2-7; tentative D call: TRBD2 (5 bases). The germline gives CDR1 LGHDT, CDR2 YNNKEL (reference sequence). The CDR3 has 15 residues. V lost 4 bases, J lost 2 bases, and 15 bases lay in between. The CDR3 DNA reads as TGTGCCAGCAGCCGGCTAGCAGCTGGAACCTACGAGCAGTACTTC. This sequence encodes CASSRLAAGTYEQYF.

This clonotype has at least ten counts. This sequence joins TRBV29-1 and TRBJ1-2, with D possibly matching TRBD1 (5 bases). Germline values: CDR1 SQVTM, CDR2 ANQGSEA. The CDR3 runs 13 residues. V was clipped by 4 bases and J by 5 bases, with 14 bases between them. The CDR3 DNA is TGCAGCGTTGTATTTGCGGGGGAATATGGCTACACCTTC. It specifies CSVVFAGEYGYTF.

This sequence joins TRBV4-1 and TRBJ1-1; TRBD1 is a possible D gene (5 bases). V lost 1 base and J lost 0, with 12 bases in between. Germline V gives CDR1 MGHRA, CDR2 YSYEKL. The CDR3 runs to 16 residues. The CDR3 loop reads CASSQGHGRVNTEAFF. The CDR3 DNA follows: TGCGCCAGCAGCCAAGGGCACGGCAGGGTGAACACTGAAGCTTTCTTT.

This rearrangement joins TRBV29-1 to TRBJ2-5; 9 positions match TRBD2. V dropped 6 bases and J dropped 0; count of bases not matched to a gene: 5. The germline CDR1 and CDR2 sequences are SQVTM and ANQGSEA. This CDR3 has 14 amino acids. The CDR3 sequence is CSVGRGGDQETQYF. CDR3 nucleotides: TGCAGCGTCGGGCGGGGGGGCGACCAAGAGACCCAGTACTTC.

There are many counts of this clonotype. At one end the junction does not follow the germline gene, possibly because of a read error. The chain joins TRBV5-6 to TRBJ2-4; no definite D call. This CDR3 region has 13 residues. Looked up from germline, CDR1 is SGHDT and CDR2 is YYEEEE. CDR3 amino acids: CASSLWARNIQYF. The CDR3 DNA follows: TGTGCCAGCAGCTTGTGGGCCAGAAACATTCAGTACTTC.

The sample holds a few counts of this clonotype. The chain employs TRBV4-1 and TRBJ2-3; 9 positions match TRBD1. The CDR3 loop spans 15 amino acids. Trimming at V came to 0 bases and at J to 6 bases, leaving 4 bases not matched to a gene. Germline CDR1 and CDR2: MGHRA and YSYEKL. The DNA for the CDR3 is TGCGCCAGCAGCCAAGACGGACAGGGGTGGGATACGCAGTATTTT. This sequence encodes CASSQDGQGWDTQYF.

This clonotype has ten or more counts. The chain couples TRBV3-1 to TRBJ1-6; no reliable D call. Germline V gene lookup returns CDR1 LGHDT and CDR2 YNNKEL (reference sequence). The V end was cut by 4 bases, the J end by 12 bases, with 10 bases between. This CDR3 has 12 residues. The CDR3 sequence: CASSRLQKPLHF. The CDR3 DNA reads as TGTGCCAGCAGCCGCCTGCAGAAACCCCTCCACTTT.

This clonotype was observed a few times. The chain recombines TRBV15 with TRBJ2-7, with D tentatively TRBD1 (5 bases). V lost 3 bases to trimming and J lost 2 bases, with 11 bases between them. Per the germline V gene, CDR1 is LNHNV and CDR2 is YYDKDF (reference sequence). This CDR3 contains 14 residues. The CDR3 loop is CATSRSGLTYEQYF. The CDR3 nucleotides read TGTGCCACCAGCAGGTCAGGGCTAACCTACGAGCAGTACTTC. The full variable domain, rest sourced from reference TRBV15 and TRBJ2-7, is DAMVIQNPRYQVTQFGKPVTLSCSQTLNHNVMYWYQQKSSQAPKLLFHYYDKDFNNEADTPDNFQSRRPNTSFCFLDIRSPGLGDTAMYLCATSRSGLTYEQYFGPGTRLTVT.

This clonotype was seen only a few times. At one of its ends the junction is not consistent with the germline gene, which may arise from a read error. V usage is TRBV20-1 and J usage is TRBJ1-2; maybe TRBD1 (5 bases). The CDR3 contains 15 residues. Germline assignment: CDR1 DFQATT and CDR2 SNEGSKA (reference sequence). CDR3 protein: CSANRPLPLSEGYTF. In DNA form, the CDR3 reads TGCAGCGCTAACAGGCCTCTACCTTTGTCGGAAGGCTACACCTTC.

This clonotype has a count of ten or more. V is TRBV5-1 and J is TRBJ2-3, with 8 nucleotides matching TRBD2. The CDR3 covers 16 residues. Germline V CDR1 and CDR2: SGHRS, YFSETQ. J was trimmed by 5 bases and V by 4 bases; bases with no gene match: 12. The DNA for the CDR3 is TGCGCCAGCAGCAGAACGACTAGCGAAGGGGGAGATACGCAGTATTTT. Protein: CASSRTTSEGGDTQYF.